This TCR beta chain emerged from a study of T cells after yellow fever vaccination (dated by TCRdb to between 2018 and 2021). A note on the overall study: Libraries from fractions with low cell numbers were prepared with the SMART-Seq v4 Ultra Low Input RNA kit. Two healthy male donors, one aged 18 to 30 and one aged 30 to 40 years, were included in the cohort. To track T-cell clones before and after primary and booster YFV17D yellow fever vaccination, bulk TCR alpha and beta repertoires were sequenced longitudinally. Blood was collected at multiple timepoints before and after primary and secondary immunization, and bulk PBMC replicates and cell subsets were isolated. Study-wide findings and limitations: After the booster, most clones that had expanded after primary vaccination were detected again (around 96% of CD4 and around nine tenths of CD8), suggesting broad maintenance of memory. The secondary T-cell response was weaker than the primary response but faster, peaking on day 5 instead of day 15. A small share of clonotypes was detected in both CD4 and CD8 compartments, with the overlap likely arising from convergent recombination. Because abundant contaminating clonotypes from the bulk population could be contained in FACS-sorted repertoires, computational filtering was required. Only two donors were included in the study, so the extent to which the findings can be generalized is limited.

This clonotype came up many times. The target of this receptor is not known. Base qualities are not provided; no much larger clone lies one nucleotide away. Including cysteine and phenylalanine, the CDR3 has 12 amino acids. Of the read, only the CDR3 DNA is kept; its 36 bases are in frame from base 1. Deletion took 5 bases off V and 4 bases off J, with a span of 9 bases between the germline ends. In the germline V gene (reference sequence), CDR1 corresponds to PRHDT and CDR2 to FYEKMQ. The sample's treatment or condition label, in plain terms: live attenuated yellow fever vaccine strain. At every blood-draw timepoint, two biological replicates of bulk PBMCs were collected. A standard Ficoll-Paque protocol was used to isolate PBMCs from peripheral blood. TriZol was used to extract RNA from bulk PBMCs, CD4 and CD8 fractions, and dextramer-positive and dextramer-negative fractions. TCR cDNA was made using 5'RACE template switching, a step that added a universal primer site and unique molecular identifiers. Priming for cDNA synthesis came from both the TCR alpha and TCR beta constant segments. Library amplification involved two PCR steps, and the second step added sample barcodes and sequencing adapters. Sequencing of the libraries was done on either Illumina HiSeq 2500 (2x100 bp) or NovaSeq (2x150 bp). Regarding the original processing steps: MIGEC handled demultiplexing of reads and collapsing into UMI consensus sequences, while MiXCR performed V(D)J alignment. Clonotypes responding to the vaccine were identified with edgeR on replicate PBMC samples, with the criteria of FDR below 0.01 and a log2 fold change above 5 up to day 15. CD4 or CD8 identity was assigned to each bulk clonotype according to whether the clonotype was present at higher abundance in the sequenced CD4 repertoire or the sequenced CD8 repertoire. The public sequencing data were trimmed at Q25 with fastp and processed into clonotypes with MiXCR by TCRdb, which kept only in-frame beta chains. One record per CDR3 amino acid sequence lists the most common genes and DNA. TCRdb, rather than the study authors, made the V and J calls. This sample has some 400,000 distinct CDR3 sequences in its table, and 6.2% of those were observed once. The ten most abundant clones make up over 12% of the sample.

The V gene is TRBV13 and the J gene is TRBJ2-7, with TRBD2 perhaps the D gene, on 5 matching bases. This TCR was sampled from a man aged 25 to 40 who received the YFV17D yellow fever vaccine. The sequencing used PBMCs, collected 5 days after the yellow fever booster vaccination. The CDR3 protein: CASSTGVYEQYF. The sequenced DNA is TGTGCCAGCAGCACCGGGGTTTACGAGCAGTACTTC.